Below are 31 T cell receptor beta chains sequenced from a single sample in a study of CD8 T cells in ankylosing spondylitis. TCRdb redid the calling of the 5' RACE reads with MiXCR, one entry per CDR3 protein. The table shows approximately 340,000 distinct CDR3 sequences, with over 12% occurring only once. Sample: blood, either unsorted or a sorted T cell fraction (not recorded which). The source of these receptors is a male donor with ankylosing spondylitis or in good health (not recorded which).

The rearrangement uses TRBV6-5 and TRBJ1-1; D is ambiguous. This CDR3 is built from 14 residues. Germline-derived CDR1 and CDR2 are MNHEY and SVGAGI. V gave up 4 bases and J gave up 0 bases, with 9 bases separating them. The CDR3 DNA follows: TGTGCCAGCAGTTTTATCGGGATGAACACTGAAGCTTTCTTT. This codes for CASSFIGMNTEAFF.

This clonotype occurred a few times. This chain connects TRBV20-1 to TRBJ2-5; D gene unclear. This CDR3 spans 11 amino acids. Trimming shortened V by 3 bases and J by 5 bases, and 7 bases separated the two germline ends. Germline V gene sequence: CDR1 DFQATT, CDR2 SNEGSKA (reference sequence). CDR3 in DNA: TGCAGTGCTAGGGGGTGGGAGACCCAGTACTTC. Protein: CSARGWETQYF.

The chain employs TRBV10-3 and TRBJ2-5; D unresolved. Germline loops: CDR1 ENHRY, CDR2 SYGVKD. This CDR3 is 15 amino acids long. Trimming shortened V by 3 bases and J by 3 bases, and 14 bases separated the two germline ends. This chain's CDR3 is CAISDTSGLKETQYF. Written as DNA, the CDR3 is TGTGCCATCAGTGATACCTCTGGGCTTAAAGAGACCCAGTACTTC.

This clonotype was seen a few times. This chain connects TRBV10-3 to TRBJ1-1; the D gene is possibly TRBD1 (6 bases). Germline-derived CDR1 and CDR2 are ENHRY and SYGVKD. Trimming cost V 4 bases and J 4 bases, with 19 bases left between them. This CDR3 is built from 16 residues. CDR3 in DNA: TGTGCCATCAGTGGCCGGGTTGGGGGGCATGTCACTGAAGCTTTCTTT. Translating it yields CAISGRVGGHVTEAFF.

The J gene is TRBJ1-3, the V gene TRBV3-1; 7 bases fit TRBD1. Germline V gene lookup returns CDR1 LGHDT and CDR2 YNNKEL (reference sequence). V trimming: 5 bases; J trimming: 1 base; junction bases outside the gene matches: 2. This CDR3 is built from 14 residues. CDR3: CASSDRVSGNTIYF. The CDR3 nucleotides are TGTGCCAGCAGCGACAGGGTTTCTGGAAACACCATATATTTT.

The rearrangement links TRBV2 to TRBJ2-2; D gene uncertain. The V gene lost 5 bases and the J gene lost 7 bases, with 11 bases spanning the gap. Germline V CDR1 and CDR2: SNHLY, FYNNEI. The CDR3 has 13 residues. The chain's CDR3 is CASSRTESGELFF. The CDR3 DNA is TGTGCCAGCAGTCGGACCGAGAGCGGGGAGCTGTTTTTT.

The chain has TRBV11-2 and TRBJ2-3; TRBD2 agrees at 14 bases. The germline V gene has CDR1 SGHAT and CDR2 FQNNGV. The CDR3 is made up of 16 amino acids. V was pared by 5 bases and J by 6 bases, with 7 bases of the junction left unmatched. The CDR3 coding sequence is TGTGCCAGCAGCCTCTGGACTAGCGGGGGGTACGATACGCAGTATTTT. This encodes CASSLWTSGGYDTQYF. Full variable domain (outside the CDR3, taken from reference TRBV11-2 and TRBJ2-3): EAGVAQSPRYKIIEKRQSVAFWCNPISGHATLYWYQQILGQGPKLLIQFQNNGVVDDSQLPKDRFSAERLKGVDSTLKIQPAKLEDSAVYLCASSLWTSGGYDTQYFGPGTRLTVL.

This clonotype was found a few times. V and J are TRBV6-5 and TRBJ1-1; weak D call: TRBD1 (5 bases). From germline, CDR1 is MNHEY and CDR2 SVGAGI. The germline V and J ends were trimmed by 0 bases and 0 bases, with 11 bases remaining between them. The CDR3 has 16 amino acids. The CDR3 DNA is TGTGCCAGCAGTTACTCGTGGGGGTACATGAACACTGAAGCTTTCTTT. This encodes CASSYSWGYMNTEAFF.

V and J are TRBV20-1 and TRBJ1-1; D is uncertain. CDR3 size: 11 residues. V lost 5 bases, J lost 6 bases, and 10 bases lay in between. CDR1 DFQATT and CDR2 SNEGSKA come from the germline V gene (reference sequence). The CDR3 protein is CSAPGFAEAFF. CDR3 nucleotide sequence: TGCAGTGCTCCTGGATTTGCTGAAGCTTTCTTT.

The chain has TRBV3-1 and TRBJ2-1; 7 positions match TRBD1. V shed 3 bases and J 4 bases; nucleotides not matched to a gene: 3. This CDR3 region has 14 residues. The germline V gene has CDR1 LGHDT and CDR2 YNNKEL (reference sequence). CDR3 sequence (DNA): TGTGCCAGCAGCCAGGGACAGCGGTACAATGAGCAGTTCTTC. Its protein is CASSQGQRYNEQFF.

This clonotype was picked up a small number of times. The V and J genes are TRBV5-1 and TRBJ1-2; 10 bases line up with TRBD1. Germline V lookup: CDR1 SGHRS, CDR2 YFSETQ. Unmatched junction bases numbered 7, after V lost 0 bases and J lost 8 bases. The CDR3 runs 15 residues. The CDR3 loop is CASSLAGTGVQGYTF. CDR3 bases: TGCGCCAGCAGCTTGGCCGGGACAGGGGTACAAGGCTACACCTTC.

This clonotype was observed a handful of times. This sequence joins TRBV12-3 or TRBV12-4 and TRBJ2-7; TRBD1 matches at 10 bases. V lost 6 bases to trimming and J lost 2 bases; unmatched junction nucleotides: 4. This CDR3 region has 14 residues. The CDR3 reads CASRGTGDTYEQYF. The CDR3 DNA is TGTGCCAGCAGGGGGACAGGGGATACCTACGAGCAGTACTTC.

The rearrangement uses TRBV20-1 and TRBJ2-3; D is perhaps TRBD1 or TRBD2 (5 bases each). Deletions cut 1 base from V and 1 base from J, with 18 bases between. The CDR3 runs to 17 residues. Germline V gene data show CDR1 as DFQATT and CDR2 as SNEGSKA (reference sequence). The CDR3 DNA reads TGCAGTGCTAGAGTCGCCGGGCCTCTGGGGGGCACAGATACGCAGTATTTT. Translated: CSARVAGPLGGTDTQYF.

The V gene is TRBV5-1, the J gene TRBJ2-6; TRBD1 aligns across 8 bases. Germline V gene sequence: CDR1 SGHRS, CDR2 YFSETQ. V lost 3 bases, J lost 2 bases, and 4 bases stayed unmatched. CDR3 length equals 16 residues. Here the CDR3 DNA reads TGCGCCAGCAGCTCCGACAGGGGCGCTGGGGCCAACGTCCTGACTTTC. This sequence encodes CASSSDRGAGANVLTF.

Many counts were recorded for this clonotype. The chain carries TRBV12-3 or TRBV12-4 and TRBJ2-4; the match to TRBD1 covers 7 bases. V lost 5 bases, J lost 15 bases, and 7 bases stayed unmatched. CDR3 length: 11 amino acids. CDR3 protein: CASSSPGQLYF. The CDR3 coding sequence is TGTGCCAGCAGTAGCCCGGGACAGCTGTACTTC.

The V gene is TRBV11-2, the J gene TRBJ2-5; D ambiguous. Per the germline V gene, CDR1 is SGHAT and CDR2 is FQNNGV. The CDR3 has 13 amino acids. With 0 bases removed from V and 7 bases from J, the gap between germline ends came to 9 bases. This CDR3 is CASSLELVLTQYF. CDR3 DNA: TGTGCCAGCAGCTTAGAACTGGTACTGACCCAGTACTTC.

This clonotype was recorded a few times. V gene TRBV3-1 combines with J gene TRBJ2-1; TRBD1 is a possible D gene (6 bases). CDR1 is LGHDT, CDR2 YNNKEL, per germline (reference sequence). Trimming pared 6 bases from V and 5 bases from J, leaving 8 bases between. The CDR3 totals 12 residues. CDR3 DNA sequence: TGTGCCAGCAGACCAGGGGACAATGAGCAGTTCTTC. Protein product: CASRPGDNEQFF.

The chain couples TRBV12-3 or TRBV12-4 to TRBJ2-1, with D unresolved. V gave up 7 bases and J gave up 0 bases, with 13 bases separating them. The CDR3 sequence is 15 residues long. The CDR3 sequence is CASTWTGSSYNEQFF. The DNA for the CDR3 is TGTGCCAGCACTTGGACGGGTAGCTCCTACAATGAGCAGTTCTTC.

This clonotype occurred a few times. This chain links TRBV6-5 with TRBJ2-3; maybe TRBD1 (6 bases). CDR3 length: 16 amino acids. Germline V gene lookup returns CDR1 MNHEY and CDR2 SVGAGI. V lost 0 bases to trimming and J lost 10 bases, with 20 bases between them. In DNA, the CDR3 is TGTGCCAGCAGTTACTCGACGACAGGACGGCGGACTCCGCAGTATTTT. Translation: CASSYSTTGRRTPQYF.

This clonotype was observed a few times. In nucleotides, the CDR3 is TGTGCCAGCAGTTCCTCAGACTATGGCTACACCTTC. It translates to CASSSSDYGYTF. The chain couples TRBV12-3 or TRBV12-4 to TRBJ1-2; D remains ambiguous. The V end was cut by 4 bases, the J end by 3 bases, with 6 bases between. The CDR3 extends over 12 amino acids.

The gene calls are TRBV10-2 and TRBJ2-7; maybe TRBD1 (5 bases). Germline V lookup: CDR1 WSHSY, CDR2 SAAADI. V was trimmed by 6 bases and J by 7 bases, leaving 10 bases between them. The CDR3 loop spans 11 amino acids. The CDR3 region has the DNA TGCGCCAGCAGCTCTACAGGAGAGCAGTACTTC. The encoded protein is CASSSTGEQYF.

The sample holds many counts of this clonotype. The rearrangement uses TRBV12-3 or TRBV12-4 and TRBJ2-1; D uncertain. V gave up 6 bases and J gave up 5 bases, with 11 bases separating them. CDR3 length: 13 amino acids. The CDR3 DNA follows: TGTGCCAGCAGGTCCCCGGGCCACAATGAGCAGTTCTTC. It yields the protein CASRSPGHNEQFF.

A few counts support this clonotype. The J gene is TRBJ1-5, the V gene TRBV3-1; D is uncertain. Germline V gene data show CDR1 as LGHDT and CDR2 as YNNKEL (reference sequence). The CDR3 totals 13 residues. V was trimmed by 2 bases and J by 9 bases, leaving 11 bases between them. CDR3 sequence: CASSQSVIAPQHF. The CDR3 DNA follows: TGTGCCAGCAGCCAATCGGTCATTGCGCCCCAGCATTTT.

The chain uses TRBV9 and TRBJ2-3; TRBD2 agrees at 8 bases. CDR3 length: 17 residues. After removal of 1 base from V and 4 bases from J, the junction contained 11 bases not matched to a gene. Germline lookup yields CDR1 SGDLS and CDR2 YYNGEE. CDR3 protein: CASSVLVASGRADTQYF. CDR3 coding DNA: TGTGCCAGCAGCGTACTGGTTGCCAGCGGGAGAGCAGATACGCAGTATTTT.

This clonotype was found a few times. The V call is TRBV20-1, the J call TRBJ2-1, with TRBD2 matching 10 bases. Unmatched junction bases numbered 7, after V lost 5 bases and J lost 6 bases. CDR3 length equals 14 residues. Per germline, CDR1 DFQATT and CDR2 SNEGSKA (reference sequence). This CDR3 is CSASSGSRLNEQFF. The CDR3 DNA reads as TGCAGTGCTTCTAGCGGGAGTAGGCTCAATGAGCAGTTCTTC.

This clonotype was detected ten times or more. The chain is built from TRBV12-3 or TRBV12-4 and TRBJ2-1; 7 bases align to TRBD2. Germline trimming cut 2 bases from V and 15 bases from J; bases unmatched to any gene: 10. CDR3 length: 13 residues. The CDR3 here is CASSLSFPWEGFF. The DNA of the CDR3 is TGTGCCAGCAGTTTATCGTTCCCGTGGGAGGGGTTCTTC.

The V call is TRBV10-3, the J call TRBJ2-3; 11 bases fit TRBD2. The V gene end was trimmed by 0 bases and the J gene end by 8 bases; junction bases not matched to a gene: 7. The CDR3 consists of 16 residues. CDR1 is ENHRY and CDR2 is SYGVKD in the germline V gene. The CDR3 is CAISESKTSGTATQYF. CDR3 sequence (DNA): TGTGCCATCAGTGAGTCGAAGACTAGCGGGACGGCTACGCAGTATTTT.

This chain uses TRBV5-5 with TRBJ1-5; TRBD1 agrees at 8 bases. With 4 bases clipped from V and 0 bases from J, the junction kept 6 bases outside the gene matches. The CDR3 sequence is 16 residues long. Germline CDR1 and CDR2: SGHKS and YYEKEE (reference sequence). CDR3 amino acids: CASSPDRADSNQPQHF. As DNA, the CDR3 is TGTGCCAGCAGCCCGGACAGGGCCGATAGCAATCAGCCCCAGCATTTT. The full variable domain, its missing parts supplied by reference TRBV5-5 and TRBJ1-5, is DAGVTQSPTHLIKTRGQQVTLRCSPISGHKSVSWYQQVLGQGPQFIFQYYEKEERGRGNFPDRFSARQFPNYSSELNVNALLLGDSALYLCASSPDRADSNQPQHFGDGTRLSIL.

The table lists this clonotype with many counts. This chain joins TRBV14 and TRBJ2-2; 9 nucleotides align to TRBD1. CDR1 SGHDN and CDR2 FVKESK come from the germline V gene. Trimming at V came to 3 bases and at J to 7 bases, leaving 3 bases not matched to a gene. This CDR3 is 14 amino acids long. The CDR3 sequence is CASSQDRGSGELFF. The CDR3 nucleotides are TGTGCCAGCAGCCAGGACAGGGGAAGCGGGGAGCTGTTTTTT.

V usage is TRBV27 and J usage is TRBJ1-5; TRBD1 matches at 7 bases. Germline V gene data show CDR1 as MNHEY and CDR2 as SMNVEV (reference sequence). V lost 5 bases to trimming and J lost 7 bases; unmatched junction nucleotides: 8. The CDR3 is 14 residues long. This CDR3 reads CASSLRQGTQPQHF. Here the CDR3 DNA reads TGTGCCAGCAGTCTACGACAGGGAACGCAGCCCCAGCATTTT.

This clonotype has a count of ten or more. The chain recombines TRBV5-1 with TRBJ2-7, with D uncertain. V was clipped by 0 bases and J by 0 bases, with 10 bases between them. Germline-derived CDR1 and CDR2 are SGHRS and YFSETQ. The CDR3 sequence is 15 residues long. The CDR3 DNA reads as TGCGCCAGCAGCTTGGCGCATGACCCCTCCTACGAGCAGTACTTC. Encoded protein: CASSLAHDPSYEQYF.